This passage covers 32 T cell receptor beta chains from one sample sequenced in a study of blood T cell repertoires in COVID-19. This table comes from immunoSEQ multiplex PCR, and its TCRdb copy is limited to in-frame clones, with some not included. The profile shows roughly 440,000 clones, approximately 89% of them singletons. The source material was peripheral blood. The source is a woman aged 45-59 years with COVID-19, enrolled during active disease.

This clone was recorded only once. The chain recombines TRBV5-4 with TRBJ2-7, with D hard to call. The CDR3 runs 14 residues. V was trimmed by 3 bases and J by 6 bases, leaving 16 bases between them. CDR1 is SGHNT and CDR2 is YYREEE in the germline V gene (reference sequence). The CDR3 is CASSSIPSSLEQYF. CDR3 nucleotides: TGTGCCAGCAGCTCCATCCCTAGTTCACTCGAGCAGTACTTC.

The CDR3 DNA reads as TGTGCCAGCAGCCGCCTGGACAGGGGATACGAGCAGTACTTC. Its protein is CASSRLDRGYEQYF. This rearrangement joins TRBV14 to TRBJ2-7; the match to TRBD1 covers 9 bases. CDR3 length: 14 residues. Germline-derived CDR1 and CDR2 are SGHDN and FVKESK. Losses at the gene ends were 4 bases for V and 4 bases for J; bases not matched to a gene: 5.

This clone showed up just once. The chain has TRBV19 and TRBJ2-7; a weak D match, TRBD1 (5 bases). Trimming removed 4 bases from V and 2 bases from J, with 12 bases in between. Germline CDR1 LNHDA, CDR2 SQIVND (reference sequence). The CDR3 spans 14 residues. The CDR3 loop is CASSKDTGPYEQYF. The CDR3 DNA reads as TGTGCCAGTAGTAAAGACACAGGACCCTACGAGCAGTACTTC. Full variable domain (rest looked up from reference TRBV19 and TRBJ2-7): DGGITQSPKYLFRKEGQNVTLSCEQNLNHDAMYWYRQDPGQGLRLIYYSQIVNDFQKGDIAEGYSVSREKKESFPLTVTSAQKNPTAFYLCASSKDTGPYEQYFGPGTRLTVT.

This CDR3 is CASSESTGTANTGELFF. CDR3 DNA: TGTGCCAGCAGCGAGTCCACCGGGACAGCGAACACCGGGGAGCTGTTTTTT. The chain joins TRBV9 to TRBJ2-2; 7 bases match TRBD1. J gave up 0 bases and V 3 bases, and 8 bases lay outside the gene matches. Germline V lookup: CDR1 SGDLS, CDR2 YYNGEE. The CDR3 consists of 17 residues.

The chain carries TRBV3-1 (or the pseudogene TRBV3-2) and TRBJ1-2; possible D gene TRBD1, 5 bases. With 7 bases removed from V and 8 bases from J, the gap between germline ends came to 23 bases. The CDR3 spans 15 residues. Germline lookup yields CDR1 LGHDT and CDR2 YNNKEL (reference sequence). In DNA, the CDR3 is TGTGCCAGCACCGGGCGGGGCCTGTCTTGGTTCGGCTACACCTTC. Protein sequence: CASTGRGLSWFGYTF.

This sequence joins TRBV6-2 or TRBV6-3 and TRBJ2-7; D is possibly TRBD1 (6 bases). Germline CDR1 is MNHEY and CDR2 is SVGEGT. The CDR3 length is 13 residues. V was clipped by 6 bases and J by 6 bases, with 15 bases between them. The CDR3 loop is CASSPPQGGEQYF. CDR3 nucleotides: TGTGCCAGCAGCCCCCCCCAAGGGGGCGAGCAGTACTTC.

CDR3 loop: CSVGDRGSTDTQYF. The CDR3 nucleotides are TGCAGCGTTGGGGACAGGGGAAGCACAGATACGCAGTATTTT. The chain links TRBV29-1 to TRBJ2-3; 10 positions agree with TRBD1. Germline values: CDR1 SQVTM, CDR2 ANQGSEA. With 4 bases clipped from V and 0 bases from J, the junction kept 1 base outside the gene matches. The CDR3 is 14 residues long.

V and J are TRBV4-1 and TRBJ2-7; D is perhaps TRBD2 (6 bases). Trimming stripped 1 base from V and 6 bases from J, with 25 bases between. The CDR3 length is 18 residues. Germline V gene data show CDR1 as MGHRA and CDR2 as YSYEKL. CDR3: CASSQGPPGGQGGTEQYF. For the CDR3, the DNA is TGCGCCAGCAGCCAAGGACCCCCAGGCGGGCAGGGAGGCACCGAGCAGTACTTC.

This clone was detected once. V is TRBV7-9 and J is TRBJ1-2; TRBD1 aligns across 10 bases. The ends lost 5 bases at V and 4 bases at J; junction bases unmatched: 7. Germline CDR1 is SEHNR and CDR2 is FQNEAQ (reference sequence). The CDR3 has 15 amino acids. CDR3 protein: CASSPWDRGLYGYTF. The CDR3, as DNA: TGTGCCAGCAGCCCCTGGGACAGGGGACTCTATGGCTACACCTTC.

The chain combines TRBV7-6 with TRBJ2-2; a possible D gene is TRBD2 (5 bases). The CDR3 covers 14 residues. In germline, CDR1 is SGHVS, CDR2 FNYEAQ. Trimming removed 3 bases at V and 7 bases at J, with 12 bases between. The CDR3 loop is CASSLELVIGELFF. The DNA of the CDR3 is TGTGCCAGCAGCTTGGAACTAGTGATCGGGGAGCTGTTTTTT.

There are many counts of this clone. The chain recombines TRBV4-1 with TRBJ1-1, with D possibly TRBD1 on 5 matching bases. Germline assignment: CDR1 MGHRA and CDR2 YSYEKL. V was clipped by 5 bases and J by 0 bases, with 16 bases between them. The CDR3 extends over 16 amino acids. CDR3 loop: CASSYAPGTVNTEAFF. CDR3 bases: TGCGCCAGCAGCTACGCCCCCGGGACTGTGAACACTGAAGCTTTCTTT.

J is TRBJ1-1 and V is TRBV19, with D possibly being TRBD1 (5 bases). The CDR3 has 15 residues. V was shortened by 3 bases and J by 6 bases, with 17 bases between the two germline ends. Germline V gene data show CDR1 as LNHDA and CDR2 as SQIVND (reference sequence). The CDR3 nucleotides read TGTGCCAGTAGTATGAAGTTTTGGAGGGGCGCTGAAGCTTTCTTT. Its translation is CASSMKFWRGAEAFF. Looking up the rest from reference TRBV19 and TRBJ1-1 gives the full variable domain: DGGITQSPKYLFRKEGQNVTLSCEQNLNHDAMYWYRQDPGQGLRLIYYSQIVNDFQKGDIAEGYSVSREKKESFPLTVTSAQKNPTAFYLCASSMKFWRGAEAFFGQGTRLTVV.

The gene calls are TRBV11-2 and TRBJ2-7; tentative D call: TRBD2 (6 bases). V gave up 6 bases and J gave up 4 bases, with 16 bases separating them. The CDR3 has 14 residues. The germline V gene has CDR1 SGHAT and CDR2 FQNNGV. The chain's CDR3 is CASRKRAELYEQYF. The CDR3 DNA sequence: TGTGCCAGCAGAAAGCGGGCAGAATTATACGAGCAGTACTTC.

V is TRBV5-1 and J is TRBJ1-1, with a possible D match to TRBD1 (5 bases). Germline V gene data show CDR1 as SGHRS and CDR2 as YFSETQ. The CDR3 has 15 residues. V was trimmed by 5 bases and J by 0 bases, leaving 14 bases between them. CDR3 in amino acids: CASSVSGSLNTEAFF. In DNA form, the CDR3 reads TGCGCCAGCAGTGTTTCAGGGTCCTTGAACACTGAAGCTTTCTTT.

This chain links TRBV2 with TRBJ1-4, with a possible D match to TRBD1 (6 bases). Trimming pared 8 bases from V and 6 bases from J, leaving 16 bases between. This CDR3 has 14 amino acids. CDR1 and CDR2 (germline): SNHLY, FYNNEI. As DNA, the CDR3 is TGTGCCAGCTTAAAATTTAGACAGGATGAAAAACTGTTTTTT. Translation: CASLKFRQDEKLFF. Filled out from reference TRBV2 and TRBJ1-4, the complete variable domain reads EPEVTQTPSHQVTQMGQEVILRCVPISNHLYFYWYRQILGQKVEFLVSFYNNEISEKSEIFDDQFSVERPDGSNFTLKIRSTKLEDSAMYFCASLKFRQDEKLFFGSGTQLSVL.

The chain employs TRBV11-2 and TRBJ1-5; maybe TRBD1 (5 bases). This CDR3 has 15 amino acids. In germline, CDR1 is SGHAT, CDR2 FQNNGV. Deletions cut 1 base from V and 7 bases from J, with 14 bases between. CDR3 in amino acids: CASSLAPGGYQPQHF. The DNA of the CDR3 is TGTGCCAGCAGCTTAGCTCCGGGGGGTTACCAGCCCCAGCATTTT.

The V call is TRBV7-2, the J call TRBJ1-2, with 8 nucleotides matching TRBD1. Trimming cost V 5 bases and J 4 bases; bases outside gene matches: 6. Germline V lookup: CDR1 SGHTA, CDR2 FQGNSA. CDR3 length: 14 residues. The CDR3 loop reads CASSPGGAGYGYTF. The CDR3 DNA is TGTGCCAGCAGCCCAGGGGGCGCGGGCTATGGCTACACCTTC.

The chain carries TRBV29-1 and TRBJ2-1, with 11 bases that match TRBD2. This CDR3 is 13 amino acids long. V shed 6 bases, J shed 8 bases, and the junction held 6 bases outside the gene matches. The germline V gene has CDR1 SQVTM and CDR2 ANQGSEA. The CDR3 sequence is CSVPSGGLDEQFF. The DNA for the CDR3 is TGCAGCGTCCCTAGCGGGGGGCTCGATGAGCAGTTCTTC.

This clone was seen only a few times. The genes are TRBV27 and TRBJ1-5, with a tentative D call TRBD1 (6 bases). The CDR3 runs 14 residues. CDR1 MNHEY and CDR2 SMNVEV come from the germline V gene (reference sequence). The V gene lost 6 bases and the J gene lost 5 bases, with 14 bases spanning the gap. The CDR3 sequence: CASSATGTHQPQHF. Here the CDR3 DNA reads TGTGCCAGCAGCGCCACAGGGACCCATCAGCCCCAGCATTTT.

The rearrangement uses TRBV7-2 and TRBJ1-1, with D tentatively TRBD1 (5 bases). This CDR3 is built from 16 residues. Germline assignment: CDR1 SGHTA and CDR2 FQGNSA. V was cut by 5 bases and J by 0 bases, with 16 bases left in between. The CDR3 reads CASSPRQTLMNTEAFF. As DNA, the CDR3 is TGTGCCAGCAGCCCCCGACAGACTTTGATGAACACTGAAGCTTTCTTT.

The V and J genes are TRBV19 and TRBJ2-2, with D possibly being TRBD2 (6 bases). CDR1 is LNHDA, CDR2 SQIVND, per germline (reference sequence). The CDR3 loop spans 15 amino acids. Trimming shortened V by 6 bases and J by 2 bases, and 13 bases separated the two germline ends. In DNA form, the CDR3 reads TGTGCCAGTAGCCACGGGACTTTTAACACCGGGGAGCTGTTTTTT. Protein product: CASSHGTFNTGELFF.

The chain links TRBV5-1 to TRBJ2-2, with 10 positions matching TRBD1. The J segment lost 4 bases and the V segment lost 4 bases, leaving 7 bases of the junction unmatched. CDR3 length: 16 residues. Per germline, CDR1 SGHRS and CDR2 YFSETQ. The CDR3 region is CASSAQTGGGTGELFF. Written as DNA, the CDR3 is TGCGCCAGCAGCGCCCAGACAGGGGGCGGCACCGGGGAGCTGTTTTTT.

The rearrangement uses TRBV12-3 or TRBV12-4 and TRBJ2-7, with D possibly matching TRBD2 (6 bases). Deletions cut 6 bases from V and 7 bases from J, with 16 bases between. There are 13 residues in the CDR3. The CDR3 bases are TGTGCCAGCAGGCGGGACCCGACGGAAGAGCAGTACTTC. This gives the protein CASRRDPTEEQYF.

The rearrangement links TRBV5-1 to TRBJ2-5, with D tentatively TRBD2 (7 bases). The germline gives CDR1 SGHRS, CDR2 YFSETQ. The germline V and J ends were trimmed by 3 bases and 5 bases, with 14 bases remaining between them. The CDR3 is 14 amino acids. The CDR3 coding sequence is TGCGCCAGCAGCTCCCCGGGGGGCGCGGAGACCCAGTACTTC. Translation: CASSSPGGAETQYF.

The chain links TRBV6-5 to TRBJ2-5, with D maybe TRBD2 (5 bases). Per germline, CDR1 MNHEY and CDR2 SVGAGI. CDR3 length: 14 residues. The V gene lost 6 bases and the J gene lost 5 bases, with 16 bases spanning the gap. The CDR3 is CASSRTQGQETQYF. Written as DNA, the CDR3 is TGTGCCAGCAGCCGGACTCAAGGGCAGGAGACCCAGTACTTC.

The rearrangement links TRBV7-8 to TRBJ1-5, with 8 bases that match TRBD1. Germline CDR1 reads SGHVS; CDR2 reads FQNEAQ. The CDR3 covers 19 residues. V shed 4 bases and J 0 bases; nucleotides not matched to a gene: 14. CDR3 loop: CASSSRIRTGQNSNQPQHF. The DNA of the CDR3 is TGTGCCAGCAGCTCGAGAATCCGGACAGGGCAGAATAGCAATCAGCCCCAGCATTTT.

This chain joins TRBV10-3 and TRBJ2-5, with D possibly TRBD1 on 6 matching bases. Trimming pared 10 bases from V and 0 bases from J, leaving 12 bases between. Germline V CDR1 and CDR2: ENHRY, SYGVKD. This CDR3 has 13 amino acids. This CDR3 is CATADRNQETQYF. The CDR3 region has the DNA TGTGCCACCGCCGACAGGAACCAAGAGACCCAGTACTTC.

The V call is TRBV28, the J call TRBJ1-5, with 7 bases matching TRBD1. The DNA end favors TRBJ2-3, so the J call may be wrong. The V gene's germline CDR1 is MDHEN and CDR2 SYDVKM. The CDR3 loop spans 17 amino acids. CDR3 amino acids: CASSSKKGQIGYQPQYF. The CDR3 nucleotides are TGTGCCAGCAGTTCTAAGAAGGGACAGATAGGGTATCAGCCCCAGTATTTT.

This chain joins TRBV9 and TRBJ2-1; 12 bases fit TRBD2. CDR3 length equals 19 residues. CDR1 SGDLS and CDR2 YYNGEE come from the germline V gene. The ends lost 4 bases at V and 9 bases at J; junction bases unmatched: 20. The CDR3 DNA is TGTGCCAGCAGCTCACATCCCGACCCCCTAGCGGGGGGGCATGGTGAGCAGTTCTTC. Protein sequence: CASSSHPDPLAGGHGEQFF.

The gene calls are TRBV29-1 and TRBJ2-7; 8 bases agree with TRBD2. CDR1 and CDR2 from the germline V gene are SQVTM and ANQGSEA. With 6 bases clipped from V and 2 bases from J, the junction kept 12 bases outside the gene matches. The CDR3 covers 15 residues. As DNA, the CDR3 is TGCAGCGTGGCCCTGGCGATAGCGGGGACCTACGAGCAGTACTTC. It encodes CSVALAIAGTYEQYF.

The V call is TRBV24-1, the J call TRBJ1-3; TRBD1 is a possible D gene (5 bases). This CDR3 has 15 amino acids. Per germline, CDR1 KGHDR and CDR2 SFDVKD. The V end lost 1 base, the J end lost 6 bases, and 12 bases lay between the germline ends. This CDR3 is CATSDFPRVLNTIYF. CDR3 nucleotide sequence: TGTGCCACCAGTGATTTCCCCAGGGTCCTAAACACCATATATTTT.

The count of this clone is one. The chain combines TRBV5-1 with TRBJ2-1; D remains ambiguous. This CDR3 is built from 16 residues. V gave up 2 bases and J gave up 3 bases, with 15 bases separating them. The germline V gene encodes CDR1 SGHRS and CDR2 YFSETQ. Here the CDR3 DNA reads TGCGCCAGCAGCTTCTCAGCAGGCTCCCTCTACAATGAGCAGTTCTTC. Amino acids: CASSFSAGSLYNEQFF.